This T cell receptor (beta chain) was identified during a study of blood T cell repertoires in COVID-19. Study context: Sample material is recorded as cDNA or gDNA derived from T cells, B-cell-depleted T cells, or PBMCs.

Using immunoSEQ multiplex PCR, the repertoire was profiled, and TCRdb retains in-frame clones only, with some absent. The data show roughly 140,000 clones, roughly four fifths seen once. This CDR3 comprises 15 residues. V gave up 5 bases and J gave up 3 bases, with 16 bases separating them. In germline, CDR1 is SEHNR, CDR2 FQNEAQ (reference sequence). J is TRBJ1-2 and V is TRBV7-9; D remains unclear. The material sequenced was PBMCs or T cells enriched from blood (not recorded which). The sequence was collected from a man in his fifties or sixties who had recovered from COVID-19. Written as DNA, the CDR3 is TGTGCCAGCAGCGCCACCATGAACAGCCACTATGGCTACACCTTC. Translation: CASSATMNSHYGYTF.